This passage covers 9 T cell receptor beta chains from one sample sequenced in a study of T cells in Graves' hyperthyroidism and ophthalmopathy. Researchers took RNA transcripts and amplified the TCR beta CDR3 regions from them. The HTBI primer set drove a first-round RT-PCR of the TCR CDR3. Via MiXCR, TCRdb re-called the multiplex PCR reads, giving one row per CDR3 protein. The sample has around 690,000 distinct CDR3 sequences; around 21% are singletons. Specimen: blood. These receptors originate from a man aged 25 to 45 with Graves' ophthalmopathy.

Points on this clonotype: Compared with germline, one end of the junction differs, possibly owing to a read error. V and J are TRBV7-7 and TRBJ2-2; TRBD2 matches at 7 bases. CDR1 SSHAT and CDR2 FNYEAQ come from the germline V gene (reference sequence). This CDR3 contains 15 residues. CDR3 sequence reads: CASRWGGSDTGELFF. The CDR3 DNA reads as TGTGCTAGCAGATGGGGCGGGAGCGACACCGGGGAGCTGTTTTTT.

The sample holds a few counts of this clonotype. The V gene is TRBV27, the J gene TRBJ2-2, with a possible D match to TRBD1 (6 bases). The CDR3 is 14 amino acids. The germline gives CDR1 MNHEY, CDR2 SMNVEV (reference sequence). V gave up 6 bases and J gave up 3 bases, with 11 bases separating them. The chain's CDR3 is CASRVRGYTGELFF. The CDR3 DNA reads as TGTGCCAGCAGAGTCAGGGGTTACACCGGGGAGCTGTTTTTT.

This chain links TRBV20-1 with TRBJ1-1; D is perhaps TRBD1 (6 bases). The CDR3 is made up of 14 amino acids. Per germline, CDR1 DFQATT and CDR2 SNEGSKA (reference sequence). Trimming pared 1 base from V and 6 bases from J, leaving 15 bases between. The CDR3 DNA is TGCAGTGCTAGAGGAGAGGGGGGTCGGGCTGAAGCTTTCTTT. Its translation: CSARGEGGRAEAFF.

This clonotype was seen a handful of times. V is TRBV20-1 and J is TRBJ1-2, with D hard to call. The CDR3 contains 12 residues. Between the trimmed V and J ends, which lost 5 bases and 8 bases, there was a span of 15 bases. Per germline, CDR1 DFQATT and CDR2 SNEGSKA (reference sequence). The chain's CDR3 is CSAAPVVGGYTF. DNA of the CDR3: TGCAGTGCTGCCCCGGTGGTTGGCGGCTACACCTTC.

V is TRBV27 and J is TRBJ2-3; a weak D match, TRBD2 (5 bases). This CDR3 comprises 13 residues. V was trimmed by 7 bases and J by 5 bases, leaving 13 bases between them. The germline V gene has CDR1 MNHEY and CDR2 SMNVEV (reference sequence). CDR3 residues: CASTEAWGDTQYF. CDR3 bases: TGTGCCAGCACGGAGGCCTGGGGAGATACGCAGTATTTT.

At least ten counts were recorded for this clonotype. This rearrangement joins TRBV5-1 to TRBJ2-1; 10 nucleotides agree with TRBD2. Germline V gene sequence: CDR1 SGHRS, CDR2 YFSETQ. The CDR3 has 16 amino acids. Unmatched junction bases numbered 9, after V lost 2 bases and J lost 7 bases. CDR3 residues: CASSFGLAGVRNEQFF. The CDR3 region has the DNA TGCGCCAGCAGCTTTGGTCTAGCGGGAGTAAGGAATGAGCAGTTCTTC.

The chain carries TRBV6-2 or TRBV6-3 and TRBJ2-2, with 9 bases identical to TRBD1. The junction had 22 bases not matched to a gene; V was cut back by 5 bases and J by 0 bases. Germline V gene lookup returns CDR1 MNHEY and CDR2 SVGEGT. This CDR3 is 22 amino acids long. CDR3 sequence: CASSHSGPSRTGALANTGELFF. CDR3 DNA: TGTGCCAGCAGTCACAGCGGACCCTCCCGGACAGGGGCCCTCGCGAACACCGGGGAGCTGTTTTTT.

In its sample, this clonotype was seen once. This may arise from a read error, as a much more abundant clone is one base away. The gene calls are TRBV12-3 or TRBV12-4 and TRBJ2-5; 13 nucleotides match TRBD2. CDR3 length: 15 amino acids. The CDR3 loop reads CVSSLSGLAGETQYF. DNA of the CDR3: TGTGTCAGCAGTCTTTCGGGACTAGCGGGGGAGACCCAGTACTTC.

The chain links TRBV2 to TRBJ2-5; TRBD2 agrees at 10 bases. J lost 5 bases, V lost 3 bases, and 6 bases had no gene match. The CDR3 consists of 15 residues. Looked up from germline, CDR1 is SNHLY and CDR2 is FYNNEI. The CDR3, as DNA: TGTGCCAGCAGTGAGGCTAGCGGGAGTTGGGAGACCCAGTACTTC. This translates into CASSEASGSWETQYF.